The sample holds one count of the clone carrying this T cell receptor (beta chain). The CDR3 is made up of 12 amino acids. Germline values: CDR1 SGHTA, CDR2 FQGNSA. V was pared by 1 base and J by 8 bases, with 8 bases between. This sample is part of a study of blood T cell repertoires in COVID-19. The wider study: Whether acute or convalescent, the COVID-19 samples came from the United States, Italy and Spain. Nucleic acid was either cDNA or gDNA, and it came from T cells, B-cell-depleted T cells, or PBMCs.

In the authors' workflow: By means of reference gene primer amplification, nucleated cell counts were estimated. Generated by immunoSEQ multiplex PCR, the TCRdb table keeps only in-frame clones and is missing some. V, J and clone size reflect that table, while D and trimming were determined from the DNA. The profile shows 200,000 to 300,000 clones, approximately 85% of them singletons. Cohort placement rested on clinical history that participants reported themselves. Specimen: PBMCs or T cells enriched from blood (not recorded which). The rearrangement uses TRBV7-2 and TRBJ1-1, with D perhaps TRBD1 (5 bases). The TCR originated in a woman aged 50 to 60 with acute COVID-19. The chain's CDR3 is CASSLGRGEAFF. Written as DNA, the CDR3 is TGTGCCAGCAGCTTAGGGAGGGGCGAAGCTTTCTTT.